Listed below are T cell receptor beta chains from one sample, sequenced in a study of PD-1 blockade in classical Hodgkin lymphoma. Assay used: immunoSEQ multiplex PCR; TCRdb lists only in-frame clones, some missing. The table lists roughly 15,000 clones, about 80% of them singletons. This sample comprised peripheral blood mononuclear cells (PBMCs), obtained at baseline. These receptors were taken from a human donor with classical Hodgkin lymphoma. Each CDR3 is given with its conserved first and last residue. D genes are given only for firm matches. Size is stated for part of the rows, as once, few or many counts, or as a class when the clone is expanded.

V gene: TRBV6-1; clone size: -; J gene: TRBJ1-3; D gene: -; CDR3 DNA: TGTGCCAGCAGATCCATGGAGATCTCTGGAAACACCATATATTTT; CDR3 protein: CASRSMEISGNTIYF
V gene: TRBV6-1; clone size: -; J gene: TRBJ2-3; D gene: -; CDR3 DNA: TGTGCCAGCAGTGAGCAGGGTATGGTAGGGGATACGCAGTATTTT; CDR3 protein: CASSEQGMVGDTQYF
V gene: TRBV4-2; clone size: -; J gene: TRBJ2-5; D gene: -; CDR3 DNA: TGTGCCAGCAGCCAAGACCGGGGTAACTTCGAGACCCAGTACTTC; CDR3 protein: CASSQDRGNFETQYF
V gene: TRBV19; clone size: -; J gene: TRBJ1-1; D gene: -; CDR3 DNA: TGTGCCAGTAGTCCTCGGGGAGACACTGAAGCTTTCTTT; CDR3 protein: CASSPRGDTEAFF
V gene: TRBV18; clone size: -; J gene: TRBJ1-3; D gene: -; CDR3 DNA: TGTGCCAGCTCACCACCGGTCCGAAACACCATATATTTT; CDR3 protein: CASSPPVRNTIYF
V gene: TRBV15; clone size: -; J gene: TRBJ1-4; D gene: TRBD1; CDR3 DNA: TGTGCCACCAGCAGAGAGGCGGGACAGGGAAATGAAAAACTGTTTTTT; CDR3 protein: CATSREAGQGNEKLFF
V gene: TRBV9; clone size: -; J gene: TRBJ2-2; D gene: TRBD1; CDR3 DNA: TGTGCCAGCAGCGTTACAGGGGATTGGGGGGAGCTGTTTTTT; CDR3 protein: CASSVTGDWGELFF
V gene: TRBV4-2; clone size: -; J gene: TRBJ2-3; D gene: TRBD1; CDR3 DNA: TGTGCCAGCAGCCAAGTTCGGGCAGGGGGCTGGACAGATACGCAGTATTTT; CDR3 protein: CASSQVRAGGWTDTQYF
V gene: TRBV5-1; clone size: -; J gene: TRBJ2-3; D gene: -; CDR3 DNA: TGCGCCAGCAGCTTGACCAGGGTGCCAGATACGCAGTATTTT; CDR3 protein: CASSLTRVPDTQYF
V gene: TRBV7-9; clone size: -; J gene: TRBJ2-1; D gene: -; CDR3 DNA: TGTGCCAGCAGCTTATCCGGCGGGGAGTACCTTCACAATGAGCAGTTCTTC; CDR3 protein: CASSLSGGEYLHNEQFF
V gene: TRBV19; clone size: once; J gene: TRBJ2-5; D gene: TRBD2; CDR3 DNA: TGTGCCAGTAGTACCCTCGGGACGGCGGGGGCCCAGTACTTC; CDR3 protein: CASSTLGTAGAQYF
V gene: TRBV7-8; clone size: medium-sized; J gene: TRBJ1-5; D gene: -; CDR3 DNA: TGTGCCAGCACGCTAGGGGGATCCGACAATCAGCCCCAGCATTTT; CDR3 protein: CASTLGGSDNQPQHF